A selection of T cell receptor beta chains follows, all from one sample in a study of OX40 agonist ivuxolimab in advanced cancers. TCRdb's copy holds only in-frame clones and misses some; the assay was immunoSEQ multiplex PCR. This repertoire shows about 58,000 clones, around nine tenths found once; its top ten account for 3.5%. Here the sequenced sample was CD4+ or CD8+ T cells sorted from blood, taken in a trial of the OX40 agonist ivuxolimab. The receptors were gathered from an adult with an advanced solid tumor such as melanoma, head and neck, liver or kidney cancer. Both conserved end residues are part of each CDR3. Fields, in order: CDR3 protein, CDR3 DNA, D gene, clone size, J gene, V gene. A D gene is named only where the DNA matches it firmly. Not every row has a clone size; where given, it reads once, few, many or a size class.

CDR3aa: CASSLPTSGRTDTQYF; CDR3nt: TGTGCCAGCAGCTTGCCCACTAGCGGGAGAACAGATACGCAGTATTTT; d_gene: TRBD2; abundance: .; j_gene: TRBJ2-3; v_gene: TRBV5-4
CDR3aa: CASSLGPNPTGELFF; CDR3nt: TGTGCCAGCAGCTTGGGCCCGAACCCCACCGGGGAGCTGTTTTTT; d_gene: .; abundance: .; j_gene: TRBJ2-2; v_gene: TRBV5-4
CDR3aa: CSVEGSGNTIYF; CDR3nt: TGCAGCGTCGAGGGCTCTGGAAACACCATATATTTT; d_gene: .; abundance: .; j_gene: TRBJ1-3; v_gene: TRBV29-1
CDR3aa: CASSLLGVEGGYTF; CDR3nt: TGTGCCAGCAGCTTACTTGGGGTGGAGGGAGGCTACACCTTC; d_gene: .; abundance: .; j_gene: TRBJ1-2; v_gene: TRBV7-9
CDR3aa: CASSATGSGNQPQHF; CDR3nt: TGTGCCAGCAGTGCGACAGGTTCGGGCAATCAGCCCCAGCATTTT; d_gene: .; abundance: .; j_gene: TRBJ1-5; v_gene: TRBV6-5
CDR3aa: CASSLRLAGLYEQYF; CDR3nt: TGTGCCAGCAGCTTAAGGCTAGCGGGACTCTACGAGCAGTACTTC; d_gene: TRBD2; abundance: .; j_gene: TRBJ2-7; v_gene: TRBV11-2
CDR3aa: CASSLGGNYGYTF; CDR3nt: TGTGCCAGCAGTTTAGGAGGGAACTATGGCTACACCTTC; d_gene: .; abundance: .; j_gene: TRBJ1-2; v_gene: TRBV28
CDR3aa: CASRALAGAQHF; CDR3nt: TGTGCCAGCAGGGCACTCGCCGGAGCCCAGCATTTT; d_gene: .; abundance: once; j_gene: TRBJ1-5; v_gene: TRBV27
CDR3aa: CASSPSVSTDTQYF; CDR3nt: TGCGCCAGCAGCCCGTCGGTGAGCACAGATACGCAGTATTTT; d_gene: .; abundance: .; j_gene: TRBJ2-3; v_gene: TRBV5-1
CDR3aa: CASLFDDYSNQPQHF; CDR3nt: TGTGCCAGCTTGTTTGACGATTATAGCAATCAGCCCCAGCATTTT; d_gene: .; abundance: .; j_gene: TRBJ1-5; v_gene: TRBV6-1
CDR3aa: CASKEDISYNEQFF; CDR3nt: TGCGCCAGCAAAGAGGACATTTCCTACAATGAGCAGTTCTTC; d_gene: .; abundance: .; j_gene: TRBJ2-1; v_gene: TRBV5-1
CDR3aa: CASRPGLAGVYQETQYF; CDR3nt: TGTGCCAGCAGACCGGGACTAGCGGGAGTGTACCAAGAGACCCAGTACTTC; d_gene: TRBD2; abundance: .; j_gene: TRBJ2-5; v_gene: TRBV2
CDR3aa: CASSPSSRSYEQYF; CDR3nt: TGTGCCAGCAGCCCTTCTAGCCGCTCCTACGAGCAGTACTTC; d_gene: .; abundance: once; j_gene: TRBJ2-7; v_gene: TRBV7-9
CDR3aa: CASSPRRLYNSPLHF; CDR3nt: TGTGCCAGCAGCCCGCGACGACTCTATAATTCACCCCTCCACTTT; d_gene: .; abundance: .; j_gene: TRBJ1-6; v_gene: TRBV5-4
CDR3aa: CASSLGQGYSYEQYF; CDR3nt: TGTGCCAGCAGCTTAGGGCAGGGGTATTCCTACGAGCAGTACTTC; d_gene: .; abundance: .; j_gene: TRBJ2-7; v_gene: TRBV13
CDR3aa: CASSIPGGGRSPLHF; CDR3nt: TGTGCCAGCAGTATCCCCGGGGGGGGTAGGTCACCCCTCCACTTT; d_gene: .; abundance: once; j_gene: TRBJ1-6; v_gene: TRBV2
CDR3aa: CASSPQRVPYNEQFF; CDR3nt: TGTGCTAGCAGCCCTCAAAGGGTTCCCTACAATGAGCAGTTCTTC; d_gene: .; abundance: .; j_gene: TRBJ2-1; v_gene: TRBV7-7
CDR3aa: CAWSVLLSSQPQHF; CDR3nt: TGTGCCTGGAGTGTATTGTTGTCCTCTCAGCCCCAGCATTTT; d_gene: .; abundance: .; j_gene: TRBJ1-5; v_gene: TRBV30
CDR3aa: CASSLLGANTEAFF; CDR3nt: TGTGCCAGCAGCTTATTAGGAGCGAACACTGAAGCTTTCTTT; d_gene: .; abundance: once; j_gene: TRBJ1-1; v_gene: TRBV7-3
CDR3aa: CASSHNTGTGVEKLFF; CDR3nt: TGTGCCAGCAGCCACAACACCGGGACAGGGGTTGAAAAACTGTTTTTT; d_gene: TRBD1; abundance: .; j_gene: TRBJ1-4; v_gene: TRBV5-4
CDR3aa: CASSKRGQGAYSNQPQHF; CDR3nt: TGTGCCAGTAGTAAAAGGGGACAGGGGGCCTACAGCAATCAGCCCCAGCATTTT; d_gene: TRBD1; abundance: .; j_gene: TRBJ1-5; v_gene: TRBV19
CDR3aa: CAILGQGISYTF; CDR3nt: TGTGCCATCCTGGGACAAGGAATAAGCTACACCTTC; d_gene: .; abundance: .; j_gene: TRBJ1-2; v_gene: TRBV10-3
CDR3aa: CASSVQDRTNTEAFF; CDR3nt: TGTGCCAGCAGCGTCCAGGACAGAACGAACACTGAAGCTTTCTTT; d_gene: .; abundance: .; j_gene: TRBJ1-1; v_gene: TRBV5-4
CDR3aa: CASSPGQQAQYF; CDR3nt: TGTGCCAGCAGCCCGGGACAGCAGGCGCAGTACTTC; d_gene: TRBD1; abundance: medium-sized; j_gene: TRBJ2-7; v_gene: TRBV6-5
CDR3aa: CASSLEADQPQHF; CDR3nt: TGTGCCAGCAGCTTAGAGGCGGATCAGCCCCAGCATTTT; d_gene: .; abundance: .; j_gene: TRBJ1-5; v_gene: TRBV7-9
CDR3aa: CASSRDTGELFF; CDR3nt: TGCGCCAGCAGCCGAGACACCGGGGAGCTGTTTTTT; d_gene: .; abundance: few; j_gene: TRBJ2-2; v_gene: TRBV4-1
CDR3aa: CAIIGTPNTGELFF; CDR3nt: TGTGCCATCATCGGGACCCCTAACACCGGGGAGCTGTTTTTT; d_gene: .; abundance: .; j_gene: TRBJ2-2; v_gene: TRBV10-3
CDR3aa: CASSPDTEKLFF; CDR3nt: TGTGCCAGCAGTCCGGACACTGAAAAACTGTTTTTT; d_gene: .; abundance: .; j_gene: TRBJ1-4; v_gene: TRBV28
CDR3aa: CAISPSSGTYSGNTIYF; CDR3nt: TGTGCCATCAGTCCCTCTTCAGGGACGTACTCTGGAAACACCATATATTTT; d_gene: .; abundance: .; j_gene: TRBJ1-3; v_gene: TRBV10-3
CDR3aa: CSVLGYRDDATNEKLFF; CDR3nt: TGCAGCGTTCTAGGGTACAGGGATGATGCAACTAATGAAAAACTGTTTTTT; d_gene: .; abundance: .; j_gene: TRBJ1-4; v_gene: TRBV29-1
CDR3aa: CASSDRGTGAEKLFF; CDR3nt: TGTGCCAGCAGTGATCGGGGGACAGGGGCTGAAAAACTGTTTTTT; d_gene: TRBD1; abundance: .; j_gene: TRBJ1-4; v_gene: TRBV2
CDR3aa: CASSYGGGNTEAFF; CDR3nt: TGTGCCAGCAGTTACGGGGGTGGGAACACTGAAGCTTTCTTT; d_gene: .; abundance: .; j_gene: TRBJ1-1; v_gene: TRBV6-6
CDR3aa: CASSYIDSKETQYF; CDR3nt: TGTGCCAGCAGTTACATTGACAGTAAAGAGACCCAGTACTTC; d_gene: .; abundance: .; j_gene: TRBJ2-5; v_gene: TRBV6-5
CDR3aa: CASSEAVRNTIYF; CDR3nt: TGTGCCAGCAGTGAAGCGGTCAGAAACACCATATATTTT; d_gene: .; abundance: .; j_gene: TRBJ1-3; v_gene: TRBV6-1
CDR3aa: CASSLAEDTEAFF; CDR3nt: TGTGCCAGCAGCTTGGCCGAGGACACTGAAGCTTTCTTT; d_gene: .; abundance: few; j_gene: TRBJ1-1; v_gene: TRBV13
CDR3aa: CASSDGFGQPQHF; CDR3nt: TGTGCCAGCAGCGACGGCTTCGGTCAGCCTCAGCATTTT; d_gene: .; abundance: .; j_gene: TRBJ1-5; v_gene: TRBV2
CDR3aa: CASSLLFGANEKLFF; CDR3nt: TGTGCCAGCAGCTTATTGTTCGGGGCTAATGAAAAACTGTTTTTT; d_gene: .; abundance: once; j_gene: TRBJ1-4; v_gene: TRBV7-9
CDR3aa: CASSLRPTGTGGGGTEAFF; CDR3nt: TGCGCCAGCAGCCTCCGCCCTACCGGGACAGGGGGCGGAGGCACTGAAGCTTTCTTT; d_gene: TRBD1; abundance: .; j_gene: TRBJ1-1; v_gene: TRBV5-1
CDR3aa: CASSIGSSGGETQYF; CDR3nt: TGTGCCAGTAGTATTGGGTCTAGCGGAGGGGAGACCCAGTACTTC; d_gene: TRBD2; abundance: .; j_gene: TRBJ2-5; v_gene: TRBV19
CDR3aa: CASSLDSSGANVLTF; CDR3nt: TGTGCCAGCAGTTTAGACAGCTCGGGGGCCAACGTCCTGACTTTC; d_gene: .; abundance: once; j_gene: TRBJ2-6; v_gene: TRBV2
CDR3aa: CAWRGGRGNSPLHF; CDR3nt: TGTGCCTGGAGGGGCGGACGGGGGAATTCACCCCTCCACTTT; d_gene: .; abundance: .; j_gene: TRBJ1-6; v_gene: TRBV30
CDR3aa: CASSGRAGETQYF; CDR3nt: TGTGCCAGTAGCGGGAGGGCAGGCGAGACCCAGTACTTC; d_gene: TRBD2; abundance: .; j_gene: TRBJ2-5; v_gene: TRBV7-3
CDR3aa: CASSPGLLAEKSYEQYF; CDR3nt: TGTGCCAGCAGCCCCGGCCTACTAGCGGAAAAATCCTACGAGCAGTACTTC; d_gene: TRBD2; abundance: once; j_gene: TRBJ2-7; v_gene: TRBV5-4
CDR3aa: CASSTYSGNTIYF; CDR3nt: TGTGCCAGTAGTACCTACTCTGGAAACACCATATATTTT; d_gene: .; abundance: .; j_gene: TRBJ1-3; v_gene: TRBV19
CDR3aa: CATSTGSLAKNIQYF; CDR3nt: TGTGCCACCTCGACGGGGAGCTTAGCCAAAAACATTCAGTACTTC; d_gene: .; abundance: once; j_gene: TRBJ2-4; v_gene: TRBV25-1